The source of this TCR beta chain is a study of blood T cell repertoires in COVID-19. Whole-study context: Spain, Italy and the United States supplied samples that represented acute and convalescent COVID-19.

The CDR3 totals 16 residues. V was pared by 4 bases and J by 1 base, with 17 bases between. CDR1 and CDR2 (germline): SQVTM, ANQGSEA. Profiled with immunoSEQ multiplex PCR; TCRdb holds only in-frame clones, not every one. The table lists 200,000 to 250,000 clones, about 90% of them singletons. Material for sequencing was peripheral blood. The rearrangement joins TRBV29-1 to TRBJ2-1, with D possibly matching TRBD2 (6 bases). This receptor was obtained from a woman between 18 and 29 years old who had recovered from COVID-19. The DNA for the CDR3 is TGCAGCGTTGTAAGTGGGCGGGATCGTTCCTACAATGAGCAGTTCTTC. It is translated as CSVVSGRDRSYNEQFF.